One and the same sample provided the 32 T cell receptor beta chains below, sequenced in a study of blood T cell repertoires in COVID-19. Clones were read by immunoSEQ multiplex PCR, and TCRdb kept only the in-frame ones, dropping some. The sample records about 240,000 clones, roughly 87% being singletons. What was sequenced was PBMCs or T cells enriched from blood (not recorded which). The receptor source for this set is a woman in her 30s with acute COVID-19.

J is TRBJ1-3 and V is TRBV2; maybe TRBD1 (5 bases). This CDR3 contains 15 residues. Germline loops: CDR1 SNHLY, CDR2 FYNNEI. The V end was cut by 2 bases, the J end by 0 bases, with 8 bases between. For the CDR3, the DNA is TGTGCCAGCAGTGAATACAGGAGCTCTGGAAACACCATATATTTT. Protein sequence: CASSEYRSSGNTIYF. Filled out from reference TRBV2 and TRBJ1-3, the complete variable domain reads EPEVTQTPSHQVTQMGQEVILRCVPISNHLYFYWYRQILGQKVEFLVSFYNNEISEKSEIFDDQFSVERPDGSNFTLKIRSTKLEDSAMYFCASSEYRSSGNTIYFGEGSWLTVV.

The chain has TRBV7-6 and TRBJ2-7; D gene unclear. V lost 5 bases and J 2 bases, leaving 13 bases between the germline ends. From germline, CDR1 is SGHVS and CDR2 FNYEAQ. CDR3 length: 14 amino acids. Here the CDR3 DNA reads TGTGCCAGCAGCACCTCTAGTCACCCCTACGAGCAGTACTTC. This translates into CASSTSSHPYEQYF.

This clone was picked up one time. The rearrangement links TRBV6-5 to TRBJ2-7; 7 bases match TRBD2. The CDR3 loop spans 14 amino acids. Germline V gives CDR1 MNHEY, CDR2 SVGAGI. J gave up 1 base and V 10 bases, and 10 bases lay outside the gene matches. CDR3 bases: TGTGCCACCAAGAGGCTAGCGGAGTCCTACGAGCAGTACTTC. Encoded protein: CATKRLAESYEQYF.

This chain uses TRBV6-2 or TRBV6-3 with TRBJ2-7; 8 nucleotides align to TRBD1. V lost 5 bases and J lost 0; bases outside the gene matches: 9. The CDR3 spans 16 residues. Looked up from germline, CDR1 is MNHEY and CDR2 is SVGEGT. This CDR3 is CASSIPGQASSYEQYF. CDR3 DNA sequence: TGTGCCAGCAGTATTCCGGGACAGGCCTCCTCCTACGAGCAGTACTTC.

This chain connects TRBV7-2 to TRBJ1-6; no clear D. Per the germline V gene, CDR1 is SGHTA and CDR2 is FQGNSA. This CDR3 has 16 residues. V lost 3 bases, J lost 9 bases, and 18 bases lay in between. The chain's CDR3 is CASSLAPGPSGSPLHF. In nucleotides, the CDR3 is TGTGCCAGCAGCTTGGCCCCCGGCCCCAGCGGTTCACCCCTCCACTTT.

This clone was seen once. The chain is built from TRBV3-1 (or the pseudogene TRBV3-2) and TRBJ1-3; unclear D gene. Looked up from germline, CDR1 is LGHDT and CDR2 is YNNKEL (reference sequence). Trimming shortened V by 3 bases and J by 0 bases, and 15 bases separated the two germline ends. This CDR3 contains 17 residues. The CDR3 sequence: CASSQGRRLLSGNTIYF. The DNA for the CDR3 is TGTGCCAGCAGCCAGGGCCGGAGGCTTCTCTCTGGAAACACCATATATTTT.

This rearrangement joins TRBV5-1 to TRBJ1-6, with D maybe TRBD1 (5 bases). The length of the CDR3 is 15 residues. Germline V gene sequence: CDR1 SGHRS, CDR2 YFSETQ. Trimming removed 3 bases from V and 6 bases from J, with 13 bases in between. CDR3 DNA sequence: TGCGCCAGCAGCTCCACGACAGCTTCTAATTCACCCCTCCACTTT. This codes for CASSSTTASNSPLHF. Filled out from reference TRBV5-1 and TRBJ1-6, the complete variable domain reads KAGVTQTPRYLIKTRGQQVTLSCSPISGHRSVSWYQQTPGQGLQFLFEYFSETQRNKGNFPGRFSGRQFSNSRSEMNVSTLELGDSALYLCASSSTTASNSPLHFGNGTRLTVT.

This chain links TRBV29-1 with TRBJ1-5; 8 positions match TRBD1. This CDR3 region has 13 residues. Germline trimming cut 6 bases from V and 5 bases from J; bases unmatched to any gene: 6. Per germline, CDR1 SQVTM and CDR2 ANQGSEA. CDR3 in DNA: TGCAGCGTCACCGGGACAGGCGATCAGCCCCAGCATTTT. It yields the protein CSVTGTGDQPQHF.

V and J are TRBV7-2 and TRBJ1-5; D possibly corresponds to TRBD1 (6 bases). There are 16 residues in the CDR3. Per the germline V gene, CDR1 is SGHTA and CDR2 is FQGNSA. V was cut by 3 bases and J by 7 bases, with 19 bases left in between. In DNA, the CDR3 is TGTGCCAGCAGCTTCTTTGGTGGACAGTCACGGCAGCCCCAGCATTTT. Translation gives CASSFFGGQSRQPQHF.

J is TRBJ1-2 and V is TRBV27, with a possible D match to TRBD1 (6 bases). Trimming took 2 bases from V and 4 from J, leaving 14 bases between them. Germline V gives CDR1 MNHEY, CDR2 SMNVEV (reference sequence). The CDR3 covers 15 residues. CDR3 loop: CASSLGTPLFYGYTF. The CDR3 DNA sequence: TGTGCCAGCAGTTTAGGGACACCACTTTTCTATGGCTACACCTTC.

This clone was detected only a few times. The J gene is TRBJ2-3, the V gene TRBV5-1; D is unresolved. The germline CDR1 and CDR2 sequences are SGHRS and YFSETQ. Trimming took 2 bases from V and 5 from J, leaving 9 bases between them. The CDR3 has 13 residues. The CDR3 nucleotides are TGCGCCAGCAGCTTTACAGACGAAGATACGCAGTATTTT. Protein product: CASSFTDEDTQYF.

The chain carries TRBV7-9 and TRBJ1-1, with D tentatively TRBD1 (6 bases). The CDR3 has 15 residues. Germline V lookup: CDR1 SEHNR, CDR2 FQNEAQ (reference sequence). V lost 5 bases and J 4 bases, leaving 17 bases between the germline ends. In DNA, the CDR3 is TGTGCCAGCAGCCGCCTAGCAACAGGGTCCACTGAAGCTTTCTTT. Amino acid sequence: CASSRLATGSTEAFF.

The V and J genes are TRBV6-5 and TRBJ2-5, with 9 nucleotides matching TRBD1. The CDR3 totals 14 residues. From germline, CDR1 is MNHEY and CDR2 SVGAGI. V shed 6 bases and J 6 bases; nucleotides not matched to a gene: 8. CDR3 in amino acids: CASRQGAVGKTQYF. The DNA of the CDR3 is TGTGCCAGCAGACAGGGGGCGGTGGGAAAGACCCAGTACTTC.

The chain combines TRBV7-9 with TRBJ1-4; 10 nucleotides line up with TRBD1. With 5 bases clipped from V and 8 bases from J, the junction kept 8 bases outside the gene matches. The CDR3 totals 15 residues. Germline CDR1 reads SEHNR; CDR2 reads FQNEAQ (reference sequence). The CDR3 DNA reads TGTGCCAGCAGCCCGAGACAGGGGGCGGAGGAAAAACTGTTTTTT. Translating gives CASSPRQGAEEKLFF.

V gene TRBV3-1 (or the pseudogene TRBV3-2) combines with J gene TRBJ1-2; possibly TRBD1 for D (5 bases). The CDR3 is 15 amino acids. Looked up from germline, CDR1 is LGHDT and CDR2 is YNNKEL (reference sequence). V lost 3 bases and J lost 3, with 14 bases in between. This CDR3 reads CASSQGGGPDYGYTF. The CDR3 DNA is TGTGCCAGCAGCCAGGGGGGAGGCCCGGACTATGGCTACACCTTC.

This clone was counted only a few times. CDR3 bases: TGCGCCAGCAGCCGTGGAGGGAACGACTATGGCTACACCTTC. Translated, it gives CASSRGGNDYGYTF. This rearrangement joins TRBV5-1 to TRBJ1-2; D unclear. CDR3 length: 14 residues. The germline V gene has CDR1 SGHRS and CDR2 YFSETQ. V was trimmed by 4 bases and J by 3 bases, leaving 13 bases between them.

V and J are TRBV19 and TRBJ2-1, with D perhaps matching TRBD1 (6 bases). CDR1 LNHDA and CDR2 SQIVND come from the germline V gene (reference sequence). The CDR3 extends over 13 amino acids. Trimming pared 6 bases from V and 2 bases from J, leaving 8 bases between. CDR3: CASRSGAYNEQFF. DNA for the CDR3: TGTGCCAGTAGGTCAGGGGCCTACAATGAGCAGTTCTTC.

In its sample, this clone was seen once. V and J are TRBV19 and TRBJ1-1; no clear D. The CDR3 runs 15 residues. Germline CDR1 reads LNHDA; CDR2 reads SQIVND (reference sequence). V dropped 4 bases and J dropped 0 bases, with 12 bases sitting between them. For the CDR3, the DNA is TGTGCCAGTAGTACGCCCGCGGGATTGAACACTGAAGCTTTCTTT. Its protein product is CASSTPAGLNTEAFF.

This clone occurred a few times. CDR3 residues: CAWSVVGHGDTEAFF. The CDR3 DNA reads as TGTGCCTGGAGTGTGGTGGGACATGGGGACACTGAAGCTTTCTTT. This chain links TRBV30 with TRBJ1-1; possibly TRBD1 for D (6 bases). Germline V gene lookup returns CDR1 GTSNPN and CDR2 SVGIG (reference sequence). The ends were cut back, 0 bases at V and 3 bases at J, with 14 bases in the middle. The CDR3 covers 15 residues.

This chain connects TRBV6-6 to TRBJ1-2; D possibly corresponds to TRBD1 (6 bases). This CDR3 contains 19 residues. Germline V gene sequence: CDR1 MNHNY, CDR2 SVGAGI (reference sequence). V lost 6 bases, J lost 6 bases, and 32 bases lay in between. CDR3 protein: CASSSSVSTGYLVINGYTF. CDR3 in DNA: TGTGCCAGCAGCTCCTCCGTGAGCACAGGGTACCTAGTTATTAATGGCTACACCTTC.

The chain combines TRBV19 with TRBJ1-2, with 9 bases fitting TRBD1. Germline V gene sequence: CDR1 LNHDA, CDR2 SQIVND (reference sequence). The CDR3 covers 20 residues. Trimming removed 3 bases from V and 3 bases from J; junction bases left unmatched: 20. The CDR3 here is CASSISAAGTGFGAYYGYTF. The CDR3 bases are TGTGCCAGTAGTATTTCGGCCGCGGGGACAGGGTTTGGAGCATACTATGGCTACACCTTC.

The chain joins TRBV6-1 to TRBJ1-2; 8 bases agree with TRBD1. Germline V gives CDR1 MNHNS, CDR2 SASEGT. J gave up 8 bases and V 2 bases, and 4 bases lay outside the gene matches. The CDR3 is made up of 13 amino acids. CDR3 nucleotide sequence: TGTGCCAGCAGTGAACGGACAGGGAAAGGCTACACCTTC. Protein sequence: CASSERTGKGYTF.

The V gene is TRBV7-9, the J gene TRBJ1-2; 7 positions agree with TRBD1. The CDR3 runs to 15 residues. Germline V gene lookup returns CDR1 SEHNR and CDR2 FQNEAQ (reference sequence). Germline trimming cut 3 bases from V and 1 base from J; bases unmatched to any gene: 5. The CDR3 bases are TGTGCCAGCAGCTTTCGGGACAGACTTAACTATGGCTACACCTTC. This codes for CASSFRDRLNYGYTF.

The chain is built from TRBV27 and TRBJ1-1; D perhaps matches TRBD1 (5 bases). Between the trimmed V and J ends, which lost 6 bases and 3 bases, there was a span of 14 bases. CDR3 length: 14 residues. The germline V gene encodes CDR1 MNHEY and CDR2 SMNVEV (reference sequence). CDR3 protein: CASRLQVEYTEAFF. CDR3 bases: TGTGCCAGCAGACTACAGGTAGAGTACACTGAAGCTTTCTTT.

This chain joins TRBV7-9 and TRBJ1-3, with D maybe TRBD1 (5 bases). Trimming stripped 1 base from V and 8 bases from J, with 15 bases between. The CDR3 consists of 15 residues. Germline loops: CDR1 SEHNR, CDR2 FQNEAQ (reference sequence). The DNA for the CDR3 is TGTGCCAGCAGCTTAGGATCCGACAGACGTGACACCATATATTTT. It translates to CASSLGSDRRDTIYF.

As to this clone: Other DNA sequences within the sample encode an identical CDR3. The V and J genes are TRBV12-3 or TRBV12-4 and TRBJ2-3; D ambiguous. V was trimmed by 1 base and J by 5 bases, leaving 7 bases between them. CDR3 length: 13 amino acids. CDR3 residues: CASSLGAGDTQYF. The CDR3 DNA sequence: TGTGCCAGCAGTTTAGGGGCCGGAGATACGCAGTATTTT.

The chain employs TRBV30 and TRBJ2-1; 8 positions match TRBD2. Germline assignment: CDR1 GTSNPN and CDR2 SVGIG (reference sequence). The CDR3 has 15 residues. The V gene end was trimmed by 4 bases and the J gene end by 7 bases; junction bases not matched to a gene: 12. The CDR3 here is CAWTFSGTLRNEQFF. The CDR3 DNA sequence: TGTGCCTGGACCTTTAGCGGGACTCTCCGTAATGAGCAGTTCTTC.

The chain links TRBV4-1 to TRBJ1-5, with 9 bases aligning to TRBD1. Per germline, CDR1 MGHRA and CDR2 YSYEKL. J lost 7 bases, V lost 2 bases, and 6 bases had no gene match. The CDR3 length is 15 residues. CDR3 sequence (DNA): TGCGCCAGCAGCCAACGGGACAGGGTGGACCAGCCCCAGCATTTT. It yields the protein CASSQRDRVDQPQHF.

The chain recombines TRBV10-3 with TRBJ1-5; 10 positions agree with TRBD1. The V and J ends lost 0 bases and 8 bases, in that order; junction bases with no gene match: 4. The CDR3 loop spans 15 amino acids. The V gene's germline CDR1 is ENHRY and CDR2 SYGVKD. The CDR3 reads CAISESRTGGEPQHF. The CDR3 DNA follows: TGTGCCATCAGTGAGTCGAGGACAGGGGGTGAGCCCCAGCATTTT.

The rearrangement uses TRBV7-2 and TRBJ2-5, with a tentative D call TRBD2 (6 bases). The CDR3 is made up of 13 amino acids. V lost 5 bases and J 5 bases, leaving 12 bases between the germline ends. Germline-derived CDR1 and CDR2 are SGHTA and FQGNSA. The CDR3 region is CASSTRGGETQYF. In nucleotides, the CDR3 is TGTGCCAGCAGCACTAGAGGAGGGGAGACCCAGTACTTC.

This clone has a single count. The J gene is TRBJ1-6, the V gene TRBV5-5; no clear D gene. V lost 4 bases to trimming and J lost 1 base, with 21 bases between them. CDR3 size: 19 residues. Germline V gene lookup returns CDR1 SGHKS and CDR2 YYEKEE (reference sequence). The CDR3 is CASSTRPGIPASYNSPLHF. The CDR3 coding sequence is TGTGCCAGCAGCACACGACCCGGGATCCCCGCGTCCTATAATTCACCCCTCCACTTT. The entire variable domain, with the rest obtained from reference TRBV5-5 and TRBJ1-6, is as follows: DAGVTQSPTHLIKTRGQQVTLRCSPISGHKSVSWYQQVLGQGPQFIFQYYEKEERGRGNFPDRFSARQFPNYSSELNVNALLLGDSALYLCASSTRPGIPASYNSPLHFGNGTRLTVT.

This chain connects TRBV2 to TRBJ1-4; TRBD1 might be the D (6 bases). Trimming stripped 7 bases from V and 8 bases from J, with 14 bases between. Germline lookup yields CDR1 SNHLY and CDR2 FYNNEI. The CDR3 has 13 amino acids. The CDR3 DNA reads TGTGCCAGCACGGGGACGACAGGCGAAAAACTGTTTTTT. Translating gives CASTGTTGEKLFF.